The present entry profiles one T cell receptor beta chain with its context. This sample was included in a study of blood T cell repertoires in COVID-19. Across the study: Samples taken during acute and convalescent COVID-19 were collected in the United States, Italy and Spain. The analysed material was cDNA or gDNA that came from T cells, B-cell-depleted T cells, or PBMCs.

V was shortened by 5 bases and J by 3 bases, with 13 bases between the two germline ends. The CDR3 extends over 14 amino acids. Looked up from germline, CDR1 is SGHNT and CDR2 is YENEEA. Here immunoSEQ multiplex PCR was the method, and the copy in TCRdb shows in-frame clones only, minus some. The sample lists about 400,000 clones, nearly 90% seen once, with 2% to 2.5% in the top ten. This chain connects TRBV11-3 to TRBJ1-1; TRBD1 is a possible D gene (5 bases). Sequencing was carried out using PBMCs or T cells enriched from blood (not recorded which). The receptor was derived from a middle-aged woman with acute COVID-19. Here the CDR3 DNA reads TGTGCCAGCAGCGCAGACAGCTACTACACTGAAGCTTTCTTT. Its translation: CASSADSYYTEAFF.